The 24 T cell receptor beta chains presented below share a single source sample, sequenced in a study of CD8+ T cells in alopecia areata. After isolation, RNA underwent reverse transcription to generate cDNA as the sequencing template. Measured with immunoSEQ multiplex PCR; TCRdb has only the in-frame clones, and not every one. The sample shows 150,000 to 200,000 clones, just under 65% of them seen only once. Treatment reported: oral pan-JAK inhibitor, 5-10 mg twice daily. Sequencing was performed on CD4+ T cells sorted from blood, taken between weeks 47 and 50, from a patient treated with tofacitinib. These receptors originate from a human donor with alopecia areata.

This chain connects TRBV27 to TRBJ1-2; 7 positions match TRBD1. The ends lost 5 bases at V and 5 bases at J; junction bases unmatched: 11. The germline V gene has CDR1 MNHEY and CDR2 SMNVEV (reference sequence). The CDR3 has 15 amino acids. CDR3 in DNA: TGTGCCAGCAGTCCTCGACAGGGCTTCGGGTATGGCTACACCTTC. Its translation is CASSPRQGFGYGYTF.

This clone occurred a few times. The genes are TRBV15 and TRBJ1-2; tentatively, D is TRBD1 (5 bases). V dropped 1 base and J dropped 7 bases, with 10 bases sitting between them. Looked up from germline, CDR1 is LNHNV and CDR2 is YYDKDF (reference sequence). The CDR3 runs to 13 residues. The CDR3 DNA follows: TGTGCCACCAGCAGAGTCAGGGATGGTGGCTACACCTTC. This translates into CATSRVRDGGYTF.

The rearrangement uses TRBV27 and TRBJ2-7, with 11 positions matching TRBD1. The CDR3 covers 15 residues. From germline, CDR1 is MNHEY and CDR2 SMNVEV (reference sequence). The J segment lost 7 bases and the V segment lost 3 bases, leaving 8 bases of the junction unmatched. CDR3 in amino acids: CASSFGQGASGEQYF. CDR3 sequence (DNA): TGTGCCAGCAGTTTCGGACAGGGGGCATCGGGTGAGCAGTACTTC.

This clone came up a few times. V usage is TRBV29-1 and J usage is TRBJ1-2; D gene unclear. CDR3 length: 12 amino acids. Germline V gene data show CDR1 as SQVTM and CDR2 as ANQGSEA. Trimming stripped 7 bases from V and 0 bases from J, with 9 bases between. CDR3 in amino acids: CSGSGANYGYTF. CDR3 DNA sequence: TGCAGCGGCAGTGGGGCTAACTATGGCTACACCTTC. Variable domain in full (rest from reference TRBV29-1 and TRBJ1-2): SAVISQKPSRDICQRGTSLTIQCQVDSQVTMMFWYRQQPGQSLTLIATANQGSEATYESGFVIDKFPISRPNLTFSTLTVSNMSPEDSSIYLCSGSGANYGYTFGSGTRLTVV.

The genes are TRBV6-1 and TRBJ1-2; D unresolved. Germline values: CDR1 MNHNS, CDR2 SASEGT. The V and J ends lost 2 bases and 3 bases respectively, with 4 bases between them. The CDR3 is 12 residues long. This CDR3 is CASSESHYGYTF. The CDR3 DNA follows: TGTGCCAGCAGTGAAAGTCACTATGGCTACACCTTC.

V usage is TRBV27 and J usage is TRBJ2-2, with 7 bases identical to TRBD1. Germline V gene lookup returns CDR1 MNHEY and CDR2 SMNVEV (reference sequence). The J segment lost 0 bases and the V segment lost 4 bases, leaving 5 bases of the junction unmatched. The CDR3 runs 16 residues. CDR3 residues: CASSWSGTANTGELFF. CDR3 DNA sequence: TGTGCCAGCAGTTGGTCCGGGACAGCGAACACCGGGGAGCTGTTTTTT.

The rearrangement uses TRBV7-7 and TRBJ2-1; 10 bases are a match to TRBD2. The V segment lost 1 base and the J segment 9 bases; nucleotides outside the gene matches: 6. Germline CDR1 reads SSHAT; CDR2 reads FNYEAQ (reference sequence). The CDR3 totals 15 residues. CDR3 DNA: TGTGCCAGCAGCTTAGGAGCGGGGGGGCGCAGTGAGCAGTTCTTC. Amino acid sequence: CASSLGAGGRSEQFF.

The chain joins TRBV4-3 to TRBJ2-1; no reliable D call. Germline V gene sequence: CDR1 LGHNA, CDR2 YSLEER. V was shortened by 0 bases and J by 13 bases, with 13 bases between the two germline ends. The CDR3 has 13 amino acids. CDR3 bases: TGCGCCAGCAGCCAAGATCTAGGTACGAACCAGTTCTTC. Translating it yields CASSQDLGTNQFF.

This sequence joins TRBV19 and TRBJ1-2; D possibly corresponds to TRBD1 (5 bases). This CDR3 has 14 amino acids. Trimming removed 9 bases at V and 6 bases at J, with 20 bases between. CDR1 and CDR2 from the germline V gene are LNHDA and SQIVND (reference sequence). As DNA, the CDR3 is TGTGCCAGCAGTTCCTGGGCGGCCAGGGATGGCTACACCTTC. This codes for CASSSWAARDGYTF.

The rearrangement joins TRBV30 to TRBJ1-2; possibly TRBD1 for D (5 bases). Germline V gene lookup returns CDR1 GTSNPN and CDR2 SVGIG (reference sequence). This CDR3 region has 12 residues. Between the trimmed V and J ends, which lost 2 bases and 7 bases, there was a span of 11 bases. The CDR3 sequence: CAWSSFGGGYTF. The CDR3 DNA sequence: TGTGCCTGGAGTTCCTTCGGGGGTGGCTACACCTTC.

The chain employs TRBV19 and TRBJ2-5; D ambiguous. The CDR3 is made up of 12 amino acids. Trimming shortened V by 6 bases and J by 4 bases, and 9 bases separated the two germline ends. Germline V CDR1 and CDR2: LNHDA, SQIVND (reference sequence). CDR3 DNA: TGTGCCAGTAGCGATACTGTAGAGACCCAGTACTTC. Residues: CASSDTVETQYF.

This clone has a single count. The chain has TRBV19 and TRBJ1-2; D perhaps matches TRBD1 (5 bases). Deletions cut 8 bases from V and 7 bases from J, with 14 bases between. Germline lookup yields CDR1 LNHDA and CDR2 SQIVND (reference sequence). This CDR3 contains 12 residues. The CDR3 DNA sequence: TGTGCCAGTGCGACCAAGGGGAGTGGCTACACCTTC. This encodes CASATKGSGYTF.

This chain links TRBV30 with TRBJ2-7; 8 bases align to TRBD1. CDR1 is GTSNPN, CDR2 SVGIG, per germline (reference sequence). V lost 2 bases, J lost 6 bases, and 6 bases stayed unmatched. This CDR3 is 13 amino acids long. CDR3 sequence reads: CAWSLQQGGEQYF. The DNA of the CDR3 is TGTGCCTGGAGTTTACAACAGGGGGGCGAGCAGTACTTC.

This clone was counted a few times. The rearrangement links TRBV14 to TRBJ2-2, with D unclear. The CDR3 is 14 residues long. Trimming stripped 1 base from V and 2 bases from J, with 5 bases between. Per germline, CDR1 SGHDN and CDR2 FVKESK. The chain's CDR3 is CASSQGINTGELFF. The CDR3 bases are TGTGCCAGCAGCCAAGGGATCAACACCGGGGAGCTGTTTTTT. The whole variable domain, remainder taken from reference TRBV14 and TRBJ2-2, is EAGVTQFPSHSVIEKGQTVTLRCDPISGHDNLYWYRRVMGKEIKFLLHFVKESKQDESGMPNNRFLAERTGGTYSTLKVQPAELEDSGVYFCASSQGINTGELFFGEGSRLTVL.

The chain recombines TRBV30 with TRBJ2-5, with D possibly TRBD1 on 6 matching bases. The germline CDR1 and CDR2 sequences are GTSNPN and SVGIG (reference sequence). The CDR3 loop spans 11 amino acids. V lost 0 bases and J 13 bases, leaving 12 bases between the germline ends. CDR3 DNA: TGTGCCTGGAGTGTAAGTGGACAGTGGTACTTC. It codes for CAWSVSGQWYF.

The V and J genes are TRBV15 and TRBJ2-2, with 9 bases matching TRBD2. This CDR3 is 15 amino acids long. V was pared by 5 bases and J by 7 bases, with 8 bases of the junction left unmatched. Germline-derived CDR1 and CDR2 are LNHNV and YYDKDF (reference sequence). In nucleotides, the CDR3 is TGTGCCACCAGCCCGAGCGGGGGGCGTGGCGGGGAGCTGTTTTTT. It yields the protein CATSPSGGRGGELFF.

The V call is TRBV20-1, the J call TRBJ1-2, with D hard to call. CDR3 size: 11 residues. V lost 4 bases to trimming and J lost 8 bases, with 11 bases between them. Germline CDR1 and CDR2: DFQATT and SNEGSKA (reference sequence). Here the CDR3 DNA reads TGCAGTGCTACCCTCACGGGGGGCTACACCTTC. This codes for CSATLTGGYTF.

This clone was seen once. The chain uses TRBV5-6 and TRBJ1-6, with D perhaps matching TRBD1 (6 bases). The CDR3 covers 15 residues. V was trimmed by 2 bases and J by 7 bases, leaving 13 bases between them. Per the germline V gene, CDR1 is SGHDT and CDR2 is YYEEEE. CDR3: CASSFNRVRNSPLHF. CDR3 sequence (DNA): TGTGCCAGCAGCTTTAACAGGGTTCGAAATTCACCCCTCCACTTT.

V and J are TRBV7-7 and TRBJ2-2, with D hard to call. Trimming shortened V by 5 bases and J by 7 bases, and 8 bases separated the two germline ends. CDR1 and CDR2 (germline): SSHAT, FNYEAQ (reference sequence). The CDR3 contains 12 residues. The CDR3 loop reads CASSRTGGELFF. DNA of the CDR3: TGTGCCAGCAGCAGGACGGGCGGGGAGCTGTTTTTT.

J is TRBJ2-5 and V is TRBV15; possible D gene TRBD2, 7 bases. The CDR3 sequence is 14 residues long. The germline gives CDR1 LNHNV, CDR2 YYDKDF (reference sequence). Trimming cost V 3 bases and J 5 bases, with 13 bases left between them. CDR3 nucleotide sequence: TGTGCCACCAGCAGGAAGGGGGGGACGGAGACCCAGTACTTC. Protein product: CATSRKGGTETQYF.

This clone was observed a handful of times. The V and J genes are TRBV4-3 and TRBJ1-1; no definite D call. The V end lost 2 bases, the J end lost 5 bases, and 9 bases lay between the germline ends. The CDR3 is 13 amino acids. Per the germline V gene, CDR1 is LGHNA and CDR2 is YSLEER. The DNA for the CDR3 is TGCGCCAGCAGCCAACGGGGTGGGACTGAAGCTTTCTTT. It encodes CASSQRGGTEAFF.

The chain carries TRBV20-1 and TRBJ1-2; D ambiguous. Trimming stripped 5 bases from V and 7 bases from J, with 11 bases between. This CDR3 spans 11 amino acids. CDR1 and CDR2 from the germline V gene are DFQATT and SNEGSKA (reference sequence). The CDR3 region has the DNA TGCAGTGCTTTTCTCCAGAGTGGCTACACCTTC. Protein sequence: CSAFLQSGYTF.

This CDR3 reads CASSNRESGELFF. CDR3 nucleotides: TGTGCCAGCAGCAACAGGGAATCCGGGGAGCTGTTTTTT. This chain uses TRBV9 with TRBJ2-2; a weak D match, TRBD1 (6 bases). The germline V and J ends were trimmed by 4 bases and 6 bases, with 10 bases remaining between them. Germline V gene lookup returns CDR1 SGDLS and CDR2 YYNGEE. The CDR3 has 13 residues.

This rearrangement joins TRBV7-8 to TRBJ1-2; a weak D match, TRBD1 (6 bases). This CDR3 comprises 14 residues. Trimming left V 2 bases short and J 5 bases short, with 12 bases between. Germline-derived CDR1 and CDR2 are SGHVS and FQNEAQ. CDR3 nucleotide sequence: TGTGCCAGCAGCTTACAGGGGACTCAATATGGCTACACCTTC. It codes for CASSLQGTQYGYTF.